This T cell receptor beta chain comes out of a study of blood T cell repertoires in COVID-19. Across the study: In each case, the material was cDNA or gDNA derived from T cells, B-cell-depleted T cells, or PBMCs.

The CDR3 length is 16 residues. Germline loops: CDR1 SGHDN, CDR2 FVKESK. V lost 5 bases to trimming and J lost 10 bases, with 21 bases between them. In the source study's methods: Using reference gene primer amplification, nucleated cell counts were estimated. The data were produced by immunoSEQ multiplex PCR, yet TCRdb's version contains in-frame clones alone and is incomplete. The DNA was the basis for D and trimming; V, J and clone size are from that table. The table includes under 100,000 clones, about 81% detected once. This sequence originates from a human donor in a cohort sampled during active COVID-19. The J gene is TRBJ1-6, the V gene TRBV14, with a tentative D call TRBD1 (5 bases). The sample taken for sequencing was peripheral blood. CDR3 coding DNA: TGTGCCAGCAGCGGCCGCTTTGCGGGGGTGGAATCACCCCTCCACTTT. This codes for CASSGRFAGVESPLHF.